This is a list of T cell receptor beta chains from one sample in a study of shared clonotypes between healthy human individuals. Here immunoSEQ multiplex PCR was the method, and the copy in TCRdb shows in-frame clones only, minus some. Of around 1.9 million clones detected, around 95% appear once; the ten largest clones hold about 1.7%. The sequenced material came from naive CD8+ T cells from PBMCs. These receptors originate from a young man in good health. Some clones in this sample may be carry-over from other donors' samples. The CDR3 runs from the conserved cysteine through the conserved F or W. D genes are given only for firm matches. Size tells how often a clone was seen (once, few, many) or the class of an expanded clone, and some rows leave it out.

clone_size | d_call | j_call | v_call | cdr3_length | cdr3_nt | cdr3_aa
few | - | TRBJ1-2 | TRBV25-1 | 18 | TGTGCCAGCCCCCATGGGACGTTAAGGTGGGGCCGGGACTATGGCTACACCTTC | CASPHGTLRWGRDYGYTF
- | - | TRBJ2-1 | TRBV6-1 | 15 | TGTGCCAGCAGTGAAGGGACGTTTTCCTACAATGAGCAGTTCTTC | CASSEGTFSYNEQFF
- | - | TRBJ2-3 | TRBV5-8 | 13 | TGTGCCAGCGCTTCCCGGGTAGGAGATACGCAGTATTTT | CASASRVGDTQYF
- | TRBD2 | TRBJ2-3 | TRBV7-6 | 16 | TGTGCCAGCAGCATTCAAGGGACTAGCGGCACAGATACGCAGTATTTT | CASSIQGTSGTDTQYF
- | TRBD2 | TRBJ2-1 | TRBV4-2 | 18 | TGTGCCAGCAGCCAGGCCGAGTTACTAGCGGTGGGCTACAATGAGCAGTTCTTC | CASSQAELLAVGYNEQFF
- | - | TRBJ2-1 | TRBV27 | 13 | TGTGCCTGCGGGCCCCTAAGGGGGAATGAGCAGTTCTTC | CACGPLRGNEQFF
- | TRBD2 | TRBJ2-7 | TRBV28 | 15 | TGTGCCAGCAGTCCGACGGGCGGGAGACTTTACGAGCAGTACTTC | CASSPTGGRLYEQYF
- | TRBD2 | TRBJ2-1 | TRBV13 | 15 | TGTGCCAGCAGCCCACCAGCGGGAGACGACAATGAGCAGTTCTTC | CASSPPAGDDNEQFF
- | - | TRBJ2-7 | TRBV7-9 | 14 | TGTGCCAGCAGCATTCAGCTTACCGCTTACGAGCAGTACTTC | CASSIQLTAYEQYF
- | - | TRBJ2-1 | TRBV9 | 15 | TGTGCCAGCAGCGGTTCCGGACGAACCTACAATGAGCAGTTCTTC | CASSGSGRTYNEQFF
- | - | TRBJ2-2 | TRBV6-4 | 12 | TGTGCCAGCAGTGGATCCACCGGGGAGCTGTTTTTT | CASSGSTGELFF
- | - | TRBJ2-7 | TRBV4-1 | 14 | TGCGCCAGCAGCCAAGGCCAGAGCTCCTACGAGCAGTACTTC | CASSQGQSSYEQYF
- | - | TRBJ2-3 | TRBV5-1 | 15 | TGCGCCAGCACCTCAGGGGGGACTAGCACAGATACGCAGTATTTT | CASTSGGTSTDTQYF
- | TRBD2 | TRBJ2-3 | TRBV7-2 | 14 | TGTGCCAGCAGCCGACTAGCGGTTGTAGATACGCAGTATTTT | CASSRLAVVDTQYF
- | - | TRBJ1-4 | TRBV7-9 | 15 | TGTGCCAGCAGCTTGGATAGGGTCTCGGATGAAAAACTGTTTTTT | CASSLDRVSDEKLFF
once | TRBD2 | TRBJ2-1 | TRBV4-3 | 19 | TGCGCCAGCAGCCAAGATGGGCCAGGGGCGGGAGGACCCTACAATGAGCAGTTCTTC | CASSQDGPGAGGPYNEQFF
- | - | TRBJ2-7 | TRBV28 | 15 | TGTGCCAGCACCCTAGATCTAACAGCCTCCTACGAGCAGTACTTC | CASTLDLTASYEQYF
- | TRBD2 | TRBJ2-7 | TRBV28 | 15 | TGTGCCAGCAAATTAGCGGGAGCTTGGTCGTACGAGCAGTACTTC | CASKLAGAWSYEQYF
- | - | TRBJ1-3 | TRBV19 | 16 | TGTGCCAGTAGCGGACTGGAGACGAGCTCTGGAAACACCATATATTTT | CASSGLETSSGNTIYF
- | - | TRBJ1-4 | TRBV6-1 | 15 | TGTGCCAGCAGTGAAGCCAGGGCGTCTGGTGAAAAACTGTTTTTT | CASSEARASGEKLFF
- | TRBD2 | TRBJ2-2 | TRBV7-8 | 17 | TGTGCCAGCAGCTGGACCTTAGCGGGAACGAACACCGGGGAGCTGTTTTTT | CASSWTLAGTNTGELFF
- | - | TRBJ2-3 | TRBV7-9 | 15 | TGTGCCAGCAGCAATCCCCGGGACGGCACAGATACGCAGTATTTT | CASSNPRDGTDTQYF
- | - | TRBJ2-7 | TRBV5-1 | 13 | TGCGCCAGCAGCTGGACTATCGGCTACGAGCAGTACTTC | CASSWTIGYEQYF
- | TRBD1 | TRBJ2-7 | TRBV10-3 | 14 | TGTGCCATCAGTCCAGGGGGCCCTTCCTACGAGCAGTACTTC | CAISPGGPSYEQYF
- | TRBD1 | TRBJ1-2 | TRBV16 | 16 | TGTGCCAGCAGCCAAACAGGGACAGGGGCGCACTATGGCTACACCTTC | CASSQTGTGAHYGYTF
- | TRBD2 | TRBJ2-3 | TRBV14 | 16 | TGTGCCAGCAGCCTCGGACTAGCGGGAGGGCCGGATACGCAGTATTTT | CASSLGLAGGPDTQYF
- | - | TRBJ2-2 | TRBV4-1 | 14 | TGCGCCAGCAGCCCCCGTGGGGGGTCCGGGGAGCTGTTTTTT | CASSPRGGSGELFF
- | - | TRBJ2-7 | TRBV5-1 | 16 | TGCGCCAGCAGCTTGGCGAGGGGAACGGAATTCTACGAGCAGTACTTC | CASSLARGTEFYEQYF